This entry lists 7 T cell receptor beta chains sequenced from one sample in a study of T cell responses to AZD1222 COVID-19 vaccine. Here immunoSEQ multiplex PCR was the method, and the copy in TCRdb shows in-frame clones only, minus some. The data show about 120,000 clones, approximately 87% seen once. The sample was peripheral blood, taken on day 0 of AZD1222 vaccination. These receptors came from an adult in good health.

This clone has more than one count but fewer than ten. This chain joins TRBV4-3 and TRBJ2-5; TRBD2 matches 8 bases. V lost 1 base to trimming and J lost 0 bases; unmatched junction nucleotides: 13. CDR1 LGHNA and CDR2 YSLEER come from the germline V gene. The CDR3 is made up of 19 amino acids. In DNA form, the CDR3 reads TGCGCCAGCAGCCAAGCTGCGGGGGGAGGGCGGATGTACCAAGAGACCCAGTACTTC. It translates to CASSQAAGGGRMYQETQYF.

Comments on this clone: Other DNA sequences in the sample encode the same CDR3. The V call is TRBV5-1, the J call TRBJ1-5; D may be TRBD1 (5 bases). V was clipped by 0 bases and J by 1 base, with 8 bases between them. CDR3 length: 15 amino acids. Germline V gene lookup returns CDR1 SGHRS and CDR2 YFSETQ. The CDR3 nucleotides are TGCGCCAGCAGCTTGGGCGGGACGAGCAATCAGCCCCAGCATTTT. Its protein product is CASSLGGTSNQPQHF.

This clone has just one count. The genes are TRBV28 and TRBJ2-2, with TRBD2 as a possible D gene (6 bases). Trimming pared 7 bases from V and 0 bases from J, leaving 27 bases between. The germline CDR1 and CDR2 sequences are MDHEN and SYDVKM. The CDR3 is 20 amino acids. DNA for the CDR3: TGTGCCAGCAACCCGCCGCAGGGTAGCGGTTCCCGCGCGAACACCGGGGAGCTGTTTTTT. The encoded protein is CASNPPQGSGSRANTGELFF.

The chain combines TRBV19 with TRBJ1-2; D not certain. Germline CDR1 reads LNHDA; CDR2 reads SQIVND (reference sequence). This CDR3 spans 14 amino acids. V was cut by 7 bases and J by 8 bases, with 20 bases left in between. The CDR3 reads CASKGREGTGGYTF. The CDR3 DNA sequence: TGTGCCAGTAAAGGACGGGAGGGAACCGGGGGCTACACCTTC.

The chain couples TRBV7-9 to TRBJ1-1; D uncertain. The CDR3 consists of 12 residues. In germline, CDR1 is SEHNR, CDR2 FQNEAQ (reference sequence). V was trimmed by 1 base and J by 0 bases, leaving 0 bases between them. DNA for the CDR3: TGTGCCAGCAGCTTAGTGAACACTGAAGCTTTCTTT. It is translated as CASSLVNTEAFF.

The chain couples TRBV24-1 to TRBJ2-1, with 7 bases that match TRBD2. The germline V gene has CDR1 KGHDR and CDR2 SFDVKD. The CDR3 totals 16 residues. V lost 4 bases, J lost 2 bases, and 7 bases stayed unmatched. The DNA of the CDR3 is TGTGCCACCAGTGACCCACTAGCGATCCCCTACAATGAGCAGTTCTTC. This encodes CATSDPLAIPYNEQFF.

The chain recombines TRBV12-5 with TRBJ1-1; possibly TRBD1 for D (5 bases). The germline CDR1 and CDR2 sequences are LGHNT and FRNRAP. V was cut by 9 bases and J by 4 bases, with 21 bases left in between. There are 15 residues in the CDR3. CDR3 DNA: TGTGCTAGCCTGGACTCCTTCCGGGGGGGCACTGAAGCTTTCTTT. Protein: CASLDSFRGGTEAFF.